A single sample is the source of the 22 T cell receptor beta chains below, sequenced in a study of breast tumors, draining lymph nodes, adjacent tissues. Via MiXCR, TCRdb re-called the multiplex PCR reads, giving one row per CDR3 protein. Of some 22,000 distinct CDR3 sequences listed, about two fifths are singletons. Sequencing was performed on breast tumor tissue. These receptors were obtained from a female donor with breast cancer. Some clones in this sample may be carry-over from other donors' samples.

This clonotype was seen many times. The V gene is TRBV24-1, the J gene TRBJ2-1; D is uncertain. The CDR3 has 14 residues. Germline V CDR1 and CDR2: KGHDR, SFDVKD. V lost 3 bases and J lost 6, with 11 bases in between. CDR3 loop: CATSDLGIFNEQFF. The CDR3, as DNA: TGTGCCACCAGTGATCTTGGGATTTTCAATGAGCAGTTCTTC.

The rearrangement uses TRBV10-3 and TRBJ1-2, with D possibly TRBD1 on 5 matching bases. The CDR3 consists of 13 residues. CDR1 and CDR2 from the germline V gene are ENHRY and SYGVKD. Deletions cut 5 bases from V and 0 bases from J, with 7 bases between. The CDR3 reads CAISPDTNYGYTF. The CDR3, as DNA: TGTGCCATCAGTCCGGACACTAACTATGGCTACACCTTC.

In its sample, this clonotype was seen a few times. V gene TRBV15 combines with J gene TRBJ1-1, with 10 bases aligning to TRBD1. The germline V gene encodes CDR1 LNHNV and CDR2 YYDKDF (reference sequence). The CDR3 contains 16 residues. The V and J ends lost 1 base and 6 bases, in that order; junction bases with no gene match: 8. The CDR3 loop is CATSRGGRDRGSEAFF. The CDR3 bases are TGTGCCACCAGCAGAGGAGGACGGGACAGGGGATCTGAAGCTTTCTTT. Combining the CDR3 with reference TRBV15 and TRBJ1-1 gives the whole variable domain DAMVIQNPRYQVTQFGKPVTLSCSQTLNHNVMYWYQQKSSQAPKLLFHYYDKDFNNEADTPDNFQSRRPNTSFCFLDIRSPGLGDTAMYLCATSRGGRDRGSEAFFGQGTRLTVV.

This clonotype was recorded at least ten times. This chain joins TRBV29-1 and TRBJ2-1; weak D call: TRBD2 (6 bases). The germline V gene has CDR1 SQVTM and CDR2 ANQGSEA. This CDR3 comprises 14 residues. The CDR3 nucleotides are TGCAACGGAGCTCCCCGCGGGGTCTACAATGAGCAGTTCTTC. Translated: CNGAPRGVYNEQFF.

This clonotype was detected ten times or more. The V call is TRBV5-5, the J call TRBJ1-5; weak D call: TRBD1 (6 bases). V was clipped by 4 bases and J by 2 bases, with 10 bases between them. CDR1 and CDR2 (germline): SGHKS, YYEKEE (reference sequence). The CDR3 has 14 amino acids. CDR3 amino acids: CASSLRTGNQPQHF. The CDR3 DNA is TGTGCCAGCAGCCTTCGGACAGGCAATCAGCCCCAGCATTTT. The entire variable domain, with the rest obtained from reference TRBV5-5 and TRBJ1-5, is as follows: DAGVTQSPTHLIKTRGQQVTLRCSPISGHKSVSWYQQVLGQGPQFIFQYYEKEERGRGNFPDRFSARQFPNYSSELNVNALLLGDSALYLCASSLRTGNQPQHFGDGTRLSIL.

This clonotype was seen repeatedly, ten times or more. This chain connects TRBV5-1 to TRBJ2-6, with D hard to call. The CDR3 has 18 amino acids. V was cut by 0 bases and J by 0 bases, with 13 bases left in between. Per the germline V gene, CDR1 is SGHRS and CDR2 is YFSETQ. This CDR3 is CASSLEGGHSSGANVLTF. CDR3 nucleotide sequence: TGCGCCAGCAGCTTGGAGGGTGGTCACAGCTCTGGGGCCAACGTCCTGACTTTC.

This clonotype was counted a few times. The chain has TRBV4-3 and TRBJ1-2; D is possibly TRBD1 (5 bases). Germline CDR1 LGHNA, CDR2 YSLEER. V lost 0 bases and J 11 bases, leaving 16 bases between the germline ends. CDR3 length equals 14 residues. In DNA, the CDR3 is TGCGCCAGCAGCCAAGAATCCAGGGTCTGGCGGTACACCTTC. Its protein product is CASSQESRVWRYTF.

V usage is TRBV7-2 and J usage is TRBJ1-2; no reliable D call. The germline V gene encodes CDR1 SGHTA and CDR2 FQGNSA. The CDR3 consists of 13 residues. V shed 0 bases and J shed 8 bases, with 10 bases lying between them. The CDR3 protein is CASSLAAQLGYTF. Written as DNA, the CDR3 is TGTGCCAGCAGCTTAGCGGCACAGCTAGGCTACACCTTC.

The chain joins TRBV5-5 to TRBJ2-1; D ambiguous. V lost 3 bases, J lost 0 bases, and 13 bases lay in between. Per the germline V gene, CDR1 is SGHKS and CDR2 is YYEKEE (reference sequence). The CDR3 spans 16 residues. CDR3 coding DNA: TGTGCCAGCAGCTCCCGCCCGGCGAGCTCCTACAATGAGCAGTTCTTC. This sequence encodes CASSSRPASSYNEQFF.

The gene calls are TRBV19 and TRBJ1-5; D not resolved. The CDR3 sequence is 13 residues long. The V end lost 1 base, the J end lost 5 bases, and 6 bases lay between the germline ends. Germline CDR1 reads LNHDA; CDR2 reads SQIVND (reference sequence). Here the CDR3 DNA reads TGTGCCAGTAGTATAGTTACATATCAGCCCCAGCATTTT. This gives the protein CASSIVTYQPQHF.

This clonotype turned up a few times. CDR3 sequence reads: CASNQGQSNSPLHF. In DNA, the CDR3 is TGTGCCAGCAACCAGGGACAGTCTAATTCACCCCTCCACTTT. This rearrangement joins TRBV6-1 to TRBJ1-6; TRBD1 matches at 7 bases. Unmatched junction bases numbered 6, after V lost 7 bases and J lost 6 bases. There are 14 residues in the CDR3. Germline assignment: CDR1 MNHNS and CDR2 SASEGT.

This clonotype showed up many times. The chain uses TRBV2 and TRBJ1-2, with unresolved D. In germline, CDR1 is SNHLY, CDR2 FYNNEI. The ends were cut back, 4 bases at V and 0 bases at J, with 9 bases in the middle. The CDR3 has 14 residues. The CDR3 DNA reads TGTGCCAGCAGTGTTTCACAAGCTAACTATGGCTACACCTTC. It translates to CASSVSQANYGYTF. Based on the CDR3 plus reference TRBV2 and TRBJ1-2, the full variable domain is EPEVTQTPSHQVTQMGQEVILRCVPISNHLYFYWYRQILGQKVEFLVSFYNNEISEKSEIFDDQFSVERPDGSNFTLKIRSTKLEDSAMYFCASSVSQANYGYTFGSGTRLTVV.

This clonotype was seen ten or more times. The CDR3 reads CASSQVVTGGIGGYTF. The CDR3 bases are TGCGCCAGCAGCCAAGTGGTAACAGGGGGAATAGGTGGCTACACCTTC. The genes are TRBV4-3 and TRBJ1-2, with TRBD1 matching 8 bases. J was trimmed by 7 bases and V by 1 base; bases with no gene match: 11. Germline CDR1 reads LGHNA; CDR2 reads YSLEER. The CDR3 runs to 16 residues.

This clonotype was seen many times. The chain recombines TRBV5-1 with TRBJ1-4; D remains unclear. Germline CDR1 and CDR2: SGHRS and YFSETQ. V lost 1 base and J lost 8, with 15 bases in between. There are 15 residues in the CDR3. CDR3 residues: CASSLTFEGPEKLFF. The CDR3 DNA is TGCGCCAGCAGCTTGACCTTTGAGGGTCCGGAAAAACTGTTTTTT.

This clonotype came up a few times. A single base separates this from a much larger clone, so it may be a read error. The V call is TRBV6-6, the J call TRBJ2-2; 8 bases align to TRBD1. V was clipped by 5 bases and J by 7 bases; unmatched bases: 9. The CDR3 totals 15 residues. Germline CDR1 is MNHNY and CDR2 is SVGAGI (reference sequence). The DNA of the CDR3 is TGTGCCAGCAGTCGACAGGGGAAGAGGGGCGGGGAGCTGTTTTTT. Amino acids: CASSRQGKRGGELFF.

At least ten counts were recorded for this clonotype. The chain employs TRBV6-1 and TRBJ2-3, with D unclear. The V gene's germline CDR1 is MNHNS and CDR2 SASEGT. Trimming took off 8 bases at V and 3 bases at J, with 18 bases between the two ends. This CDR3 region has 15 residues. The CDR3 protein is CASGRLYRPTDTQYF. As DNA, the CDR3 is TGTGCCAGCGGGCGGCTTTATCGCCCTACAGATACGCAGTATTTT.

This clonotype was counted ten times or more. This chain connects TRBV5-1 to TRBJ2-7; the D is unclear. The CDR3 length is 12 residues. Trimming stripped 4 bases from V and 1 base from J, with 6 bases between. Looked up from germline, CDR1 is SGHRS and CDR2 is YFSETQ. CDR3 region: CASSRESYEQYF. In nucleotides, the CDR3 is TGCGCCAGCAGCCGCGAGTCCTACGAGCAGTACTTC.

This clonotype was counted many times. V is TRBV5-1 and J is TRBJ2-5, with TRBD1 matching 8 bases. This CDR3 has 15 residues. V was clipped by 3 bases and J by 4 bases; unmatched bases: 8. Germline V lookup: CDR1 SGHRS, CDR2 YFSETQ. DNA of the CDR3: TGCGCCAGCAGCTGGGGCAGGGGGCCCCCAGAGACCCAGTACTTC. Protein product: CASSWGRGPPETQYF.

V and J are TRBV7-9 and TRBJ1-6, with 8 nucleotides matching TRBD1. CDR1 SEHNR and CDR2 FQNEAQ come from the germline V gene (reference sequence). This CDR3 region has 15 residues. Trimming cost V 4 bases and J 7 bases; bases outside gene matches: 6. As DNA, the CDR3 is TGTGCCAGCAGCTGGGGGACAGGCCAAAATTCACCCCTCCACTTT. Amino acids: CASSWGTGQNSPLHF.

The chain links TRBV15 to TRBJ1-4; TRBD1 might be the D (5 bases). Trimming shortened V by 0 bases and J by 4 bases, and 12 bases separated the two germline ends. CDR3 length: 16 amino acids. Germline values: CDR1 LNHNV, CDR2 YYDKDF (reference sequence). The CDR3 region is CATSREQVQDNEKLFF. DNA of the CDR3: TGTGCCACCAGCAGAGAACAGGTGCAAGATAATGAAAAACTGTTTTTT.

This rearrangement joins TRBV20-1 to TRBJ1-2; 8 bases align to TRBD1. Germline CDR1 reads DFQATT; CDR2 reads SNEGSKA (reference sequence). V was pared by 1 base and J by 7 bases, with 11 bases of the junction left unmatched. The CDR3 spans 15 residues. The CDR3 DNA sequence: TGCAGTGCTAGAGGGAGGACAGGGTTAGCCTCTGGCTACACCTTC. It yields the protein CSARGRTGLASGYTF.

This clonotype was counted many times. V gene TRBV5-1 combines with J gene TRBJ1-2; D uncertain. V dropped 0 bases and J dropped 8 bases, with 8 bases sitting between them. Germline assignment: CDR1 SGHRS and CDR2 YFSETQ. The CDR3 length is 12 residues. CDR3 protein: CASSLDGKGYTF. Here the CDR3 DNA reads TGCGCCAGCAGCTTGGATGGCAAGGGCTACACCTTC.